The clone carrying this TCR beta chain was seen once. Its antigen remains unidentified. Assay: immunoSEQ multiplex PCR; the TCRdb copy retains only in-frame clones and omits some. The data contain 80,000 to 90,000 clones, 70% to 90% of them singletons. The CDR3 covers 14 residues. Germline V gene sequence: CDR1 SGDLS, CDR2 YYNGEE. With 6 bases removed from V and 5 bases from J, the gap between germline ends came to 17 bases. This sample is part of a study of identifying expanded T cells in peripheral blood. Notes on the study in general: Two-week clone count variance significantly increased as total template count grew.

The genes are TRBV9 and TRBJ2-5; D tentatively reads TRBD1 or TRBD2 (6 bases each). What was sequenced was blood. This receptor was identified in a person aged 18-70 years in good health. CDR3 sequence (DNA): TGTGCCAGCACCAAGGGGGGACGGTGGGAGACCCAGTACTTC. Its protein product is CASTKGGRWETQYF.